The 22 T cell receptor beta chains below all came from one sample that was sequenced in a study of identical twins. TCRdb called the 5' RACE reads again in MiXCR, with one record for every CDR3 protein. The sample carries fewer than 250,000 distinct CDR3 sequences, about 16% recorded once. The sample also formed part of further work on T cells expressing NK-cell markers.

The source material was CD8+ T cells sorted from blood. These receptors were collected from a woman aged 18-29 years in good health.

V gene TRBV15 combines with J gene TRBJ2-2; 9 bases fit TRBD2. V dropped 0 bases and J dropped 6; count of bases not matched to a gene: 2. This CDR3 has 15 amino acids. Germline CDR1 and CDR2: LNHNV and YYDKDF (reference sequence). CDR3 in DNA: TGTGCCACCAGCAGAGAGATAGCGGGAGCCGGGGAGCTGTTTTTT. Encoded protein: CATSREIAGAGELFF.

J is TRBJ2-3 and V is TRBV9; D might be TRBD1 (6 bases). The germline CDR1 and CDR2 sequences are SGDLS and YYNGEE. This CDR3 comprises 15 residues. V was pared by 0 bases and J by 3 bases, with 11 bases between. The CDR3 is CASSVVGTPTDTQYF. CDR3 nucleotide sequence: TGTGCCAGCAGCGTAGTGGGGACACCGACAGATACGCAGTATTTT. The whole variable domain, filled in from reference TRBV9 and TRBJ2-3, reads DSGVTQTPKHLITATGQRVTLRCSPRSGDLSVYWYQQSLDQGLQFLIQYYNGEERAKGNILERFSAQQFPDLHSELNLSSLELGDSALYFCASSVVGTPTDTQYFGPGTRLTVL.

V and J are TRBV12-3 or TRBV12-4 and TRBJ2-1; the match to TRBD1 covers 10 bases. V shed 4 bases, J shed 8 bases, and the junction held 5 bases outside the gene matches. This CDR3 has 14 residues. The CDR3 sequence: CASSSLTGGYEQFF. The CDR3 nucleotides are TGTGCCAGCAGTTCTTTGACAGGGGGCTATGAGCAGTTCTTC.

This clonotype was detected only a few times. This chain links TRBV27 with TRBJ2-7; 10 nucleotides agree with TRBD2. The CDR3 totals 15 residues. CDR1 MNHEY and CDR2 SMNVEV come from the germline V gene (reference sequence). Germline trimming cut 5 bases from V and 2 bases from J; bases unmatched to any gene: 6. CDR3 sequence (DNA): TGTGCCAGCAGTGTGACTAGCGGGCTAACCTACGAGCAGTACTTC. This codes for CASSVTSGLTYEQYF.

This clonotype was seen more than once but under ten times. The chain uses TRBV20-1 and TRBJ1-5; the match to TRBD1 covers 11 bases. The CDR3 runs 18 residues. V gave up 0 bases and J gave up 6 bases; unmatched junction bases: 13. Germline CDR1 DFQATT, CDR2 SNEGSKA (reference sequence). The CDR3 protein is CSARDRAWTGGESQPQHF. The DNA for the CDR3 is TGCAGTGCTAGAGATCGAGCTTGGACAGGGGGCGAAAGTCAGCCCCAGCATTTT.

The V and J genes are TRBV5-6 and TRBJ2-1; D remains unclear. The V gene lost 6 bases and the J gene lost 13 bases, with 17 bases spanning the gap. Germline V gives CDR1 SGHDT, CDR2 YYEEEE. The CDR3 loop spans 12 amino acids. This CDR3 reads CASTTSDGLQFF. The CDR3 DNA follows: TGTGCCAGCACCACATCAGACGGCTTACAGTTCTTC. The full variable domain, its missing parts supplied by reference TRBV5-6 and TRBJ2-1, is DAGVTQSPTHLIKTRGQQVTLRCSPKSGHDTVSWYQQALGQGPQFIFQYYEEEERQRGNFPDRFSGHQFPNYSSELNVNALLLGDSALYLCASTTSDGLQFFGPGTRLTVL.

This clonotype came up a few times. The rearrangement links TRBV10-3 to TRBJ2-3, with TRBD2 matching over 10 bases. V shed 6 bases and J 0 bases; nucleotides not matched to a gene: 3. The CDR3 covers 15 residues. Germline CDR1 is ENHRY and CDR2 is SYGVKD. CDR3 sequence: CAIREREGSTDTQYF. The CDR3 DNA sequence: TGTGCCATCAGAGAGCGGGAGGGGAGCACAGATACGCAGTATTTT.

For the CDR3, the DNA is TGTGCCAGCAGCCACGGGAATGAGCAGTTCTTC. Translation: CASSHGNEQFF. The chain uses TRBV9 and TRBJ2-1, with no clear D. This CDR3 comprises 11 residues. The V end lost 4 bases, the J end lost 7 bases, and 6 bases lay between the germline ends. CDR1 is SGDLS, CDR2 YYNGEE, per germline.

This clonotype has only a few counts. V usage is TRBV9 and J usage is TRBJ2-1; D uncertain. Germline-derived CDR1 and CDR2 are SGDLS and YYNGEE. V lost 4 bases and J lost 14, with 10 bases in between. The CDR3 contains 10 residues. In DNA form, the CDR3 reads TGTGCCAGCAGCCCCCGTCCAGAGTTCTTC. Protein product: CASSPRPEFF.

The rearrangement uses TRBV27 and TRBJ2-7; D remains ambiguous. The CDR3 loop spans 13 amino acids. The ends were cut back, 3 bases at V and 7 bases at J, with 13 bases in the middle. From germline, CDR1 is MNHEY and CDR2 SMNVEV (reference sequence). The CDR3 loop reads CASSFARMGEQYF. The CDR3 DNA follows: TGTGCCAGCAGTTTTGCAAGGATGGGGGAGCAGTACTTC.

This chain joins TRBV29-1 and TRBJ2-5; no clear D. The CDR3 spans 11 residues. Germline CDR1 is SQVTM and CDR2 is ANQGSEA. V lost 3 bases and J 4 bases, leaving 6 bases between the germline ends. The CDR3 loop is CSVEWRETQYF. The CDR3 region has the DNA TGCAGCGTTGAGTGGCGAGAGACCCAGTACTTC.

V and J are TRBV20-1 and TRBJ2-7, with 8 bases identical to TRBD1. Trimming took 6 bases from V and 2 from J; bases not matched to a gene: 6. The CDR3 extends over 13 amino acids. Germline-derived CDR1 and CDR2 are DFQATT and SNEGSKA (reference sequence). In DNA, the CDR3 is TGCAGTGCCACCGGGACAGGTACCTACGAGCAGTACTTC. It is translated as CSATGTGTYEQYF.

The chain combines TRBV6-1 with TRBJ2-5; 7 bases align to TRBD2. The germline V gene encodes CDR1 MNHNS and CDR2 SASEGT. With V trimmed by 1 base and J by 1 base, 3 bases remained unmatched. CDR3 length equals 15 residues. The CDR3 protein is CASSEVASGQETQYF. CDR3 DNA sequence: TGTGCCAGCAGTGAAGTGGCTAGCGGCCAAGAGACCCAGTACTTC.

J is TRBJ2-1 and V is TRBV11-2; 9 nucleotides match TRBD2. This CDR3 spans 20 amino acids. Germline CDR1 and CDR2: SGHAT and FQNNGV. V was pared by 6 bases and J by 1 base, with 19 bases of the junction left unmatched. CDR3: CASRPTMRVSGRGSYNEQFF. In DNA, the CDR3 is TGTGCCAGCAGACCTACCATGAGGGTTAGCGGGAGAGGTTCCTACAATGAGCAGTTCTTC.

This clonotype has a handful of counts. At one end, the junction sequence differs from germline, possibly due to a read error. The chain employs TRBV7-6 and TRBJ1-1; TRBD1 is a possible D gene (6 bases). Germline V gives CDR1 SGHVS, CDR2 FNYEAQ. The CDR3 has 15 amino acids. CDR3 in DNA: TGTGCCAGCAGCTACGACCACAGGGAGAACGCTGAAGCTTTCTTT. This sequence encodes CASSYDHRENAEAFF.

This clonotype was counted between two and nine times. J is TRBJ2-1 and V is TRBV15; perhaps TRBD2 as D (6 bases). CDR1 and CDR2 (germline): LNHNV, YYDKDF (reference sequence). The CDR3 runs 13 residues. Trimming cost V 3 bases and J 9 bases, with 12 bases left between them. CDR3 coding DNA: TGTGCCACCAGCAGGGACTACGGGGCTGAGCAGTTCTTC. Its translation: CATSRDYGAEQFF.

Only a few counts were recorded for this clonotype. This chain connects TRBV27 to TRBJ2-5; the D is unclear. The CDR3 contains 17 residues. Trimming left V 1 base short and J 1 base short, with 16 bases between. Germline loops: CDR1 MNHEY, CDR2 SMNVEV (reference sequence). CDR3 protein: CASSLLRPGSIQETQYF. The CDR3 DNA sequence: TGTGCCAGCAGTTTATTACGTCCAGGTTCTATCCAAGAGACCCAGTACTTC.

The chain is built from TRBV10-3 and TRBJ2-3; TRBD2 aligns across 7 bases. The CDR3 contains 15 residues. After removal of 8 bases from V and 0 bases from J, the junction contained 8 bases not matched to a gene. In germline, CDR1 is ENHRY, CDR2 SYGVKD. CDR3 residues: CAIWAGEHSTDTQYF. The CDR3 DNA sequence: TGTGCCATCTGGGCGGGAGAGCATAGCACAGATACGCAGTATTTT.

Only a few counts were recorded for this clonotype. This chain uses TRBV7-9 with TRBJ2-2; D is uncertain. Germline values: CDR1 SEHNR, CDR2 FQNEAQ (reference sequence). The germline V and J ends were trimmed by 3 bases and 6 bases, with 14 bases remaining between them. This CDR3 has 15 residues. The CDR3 protein is CASSFHLHASGELFF. CDR3 DNA sequence: TGTGCCAGCAGCTTCCACCTTCATGCGTCCGGGGAGCTGTTTTTT.

The chain recombines TRBV5-6 with TRBJ2-1; 8 nucleotides match TRBD2. Trimming cost V 3 bases and J 7 bases; bases outside gene matches: 9. The CDR3 sequence is 15 residues long. CDR1 is SGHDT, CDR2 YYEEEE, per germline. The CDR3 DNA sequence: TGTGCCAGCAGCTCCCCAGCGGGAGAGGGGAATGAGCAGTTCTTC. It specifies CASSSPAGEGNEQFF.

This clonotype was picked up a small number of times. This rearrangement joins TRBV12-5 to TRBJ2-7; D gene unclear. From germline, CDR1 is LGHNT and CDR2 FRNRAP. CDR3 size: 11 residues. V shed 3 bases and J shed 5 bases, with 5 bases lying between them. The CDR3 region is CASGFTNEQYF. CDR3 DNA sequence: TGTGCTAGTGGTTTTACGAACGAGCAGTACTTC.

The chain combines TRBV19 with TRBJ2-1; TRBD2 aligns across 9 bases. The junction had 2 bases not matched to a gene; V was cut back by 2 bases and J by 3 bases. There are 15 residues in the CDR3. Per germline, CDR1 LNHDA and CDR2 SQIVND (reference sequence). The CDR3 sequence is CASSIKAGGYNEQFF. CDR3 DNA sequence: TGTGCCAGTAGTATAAAAGCGGGAGGCTACAATGAGCAGTTCTTC. The full variable domain, completed using reference TRBV19 and TRBJ2-1, is DGGITQSPKYLFRKEGQNVTLSCEQNLNHDAMYWYRQDPGQGLRLIYYSQIVNDFQKGDIAEGYSVSREKKESFPLTVTSAQKNPTAFYLCASSIKAGGYNEQFFGPGTRLTVL.